Each of the 22 T cell receptor beta chains below was sequenced from the same sample in a study of T cells in Graves' hyperthyroidism and ophthalmopathy. Amplification of TCR beta CDR3 regions was performed using RNA transcripts as template. Researchers ran a first-round RT-PCR on the TCR CDR3 using the HTBI primer set. TCRdb re-derived calls from the multiplex PCR reads in MiXCR, one entry per CDR3 protein. Of 89,000 or so distinct CDR3 sequences listed, about 37% are singletons. Input material: peripheral blood or thyroid tissue (not recorded which). All receptors derive from a woman aged 25 to 45 with Graves' hyperthyroidism.

This clonotype has at least ten counts. The V call is TRBV9, the J call TRBJ2-7, with D possibly TRBD1 on 6 matching bases. Trimming shortened V by 0 bases and J by 6 bases, and 16 bases separated the two germline ends. Germline V gives CDR1 SGDLS, CDR2 YYNGEE. The CDR3 runs 15 residues. CDR3 bases: TGTGCCAGCAGCGTAGAGGGCAGGGGCGCACCCGAGCAGTACTTC. It is translated as CASSVEGRGAPEQYF.

This clonotype was recorded many times. The chain is built from TRBV5-1 and TRBJ2-7; D call uncertain. CDR3 size: 11 residues. V lost 7 bases, J lost 1 base, and 6 bases lay in between. Germline assignment: CDR1 SGHRS and CDR2 YFSETQ. The DNA of the CDR3 is TGCGCCAGCCGCGGTTCCTACGAGCAGTACTTC. It codes for CASRGSYEQYF.

To note about this clonotype: This sequence may be a read error, since a much larger clone differs from it by one base. The rearrangement links TRBV28 to TRBJ2-7; D possibly corresponds to TRBD1 (6 bases). The germline V gene encodes CDR1 MDHEN and CDR2 SYDVKM. The CDR3 is 14 amino acids. The CDR3 DNA reads TGTGCCAGCAGACCCGGGACAACCGCCTACGGGCAGTACTTC. This gives the protein CASRPGTTAYGQYF.

There are many counts of this clonotype. The J gene is TRBJ2-5, the V gene TRBV28; possibly TRBD2 for D (5 bases). Germline values: CDR1 MDHEN, CDR2 SYDVKM. V lost 2 bases and J 5 bases, leaving 12 bases between the germline ends. The CDR3 sequence is 14 residues long. The CDR3 protein is CASSLPYSGETQYF. CDR3 DNA sequence: TGTGCCAGCAGTTTACCTTACTCGGGGGAGACCCAGTACTTC.

The chain uses TRBV5-6 and TRBJ1-6; TRBD1 might be the D (5 bases). Germline CDR1 SGHDT, CDR2 YYEEEE. Deletions cut 0 bases from V and 0 bases from J, with 16 bases between. The CDR3 has 19 amino acids. CDR3: CASSLEGRYYSSYNSPLHF. DNA of the CDR3: TGTGCCAGCAGCTTGGAGGGACGATACTACAGCTCCTATAATTCACCCCTCCACTTT.

In this sample, this clonotype turned up many times. The V call is TRBV7-9, the J call TRBJ1-6; D is uncertain. V was trimmed by 5 bases and J by 10 bases, leaving 12 bases between them. This CDR3 region has 13 residues. Germline V gene lookup returns CDR1 SEHNR and CDR2 FQNEAQ (reference sequence). The CDR3 DNA reads TGTGCCAGCAGCCCGAGTCTGGGATCACCCCTCCACTTT. Protein sequence: CASSPSLGSPLHF. Variable domain in full (rest from reference TRBV7-9 and TRBJ1-6): DTGVSQNPRHKITKRGQNVTFRCDPISEHNRLYWYRQTLGQGPEFLTYFQNEAQLEKSRLLSDRFSAERPKGSFSTLEIQRTEQGDSAMYLCASSPSLGSPLHFGNGTRLTVT.

The chain employs TRBV12-3 or TRBV12-4 and TRBJ2-2; the match to TRBD1 covers 7 bases. After removal of 7 bases from V and 8 bases from J, the junction contained 1 base not matched to a gene. The CDR3 extends over 11 amino acids. The CDR3 nucleotides are TGTGCCAGCATCAGGGGGGGGGAGCTGTTTTTT. Its translation: CASIRGGELFF.

The V call is TRBV10-3, the J call TRBJ1-1; D ambiguous. The CDR3 contains 17 residues. Trimming left V 6 bases short and J 4 bases short, with 24 bases between. Germline V gene lookup returns CDR1 ENHRY and CDR2 SYGVKD. The CDR3 is CAISLDLNIGVGTEAFF. The CDR3 DNA reads TGTGCCATCAGCTTGGACCTCAACATCGGGGTTGGCACTGAAGCTTTCTTT.

A remark on this clonotype: Here the CDR3 omits its conserved ending phenylalanine or tryptophan, so a read error is the likely source. This chain links TRBV7-9 with TRBJ1-1; 8 bases agree with TRBD1. Germline V gene sequence: CDR1 SEHNR, CDR2 FQNEAQ (reference sequence). The CDR3 loop spans 13 amino acids. The trim removed 7 bases at V and 11 bases at J, leaving 12 bases unmatched. In DNA form, the CDR3 reads TGTGCCAGCAACGTAGGACAGGGTTATGGGGCTTTCCTT. Protein product: CASNVGQGYGAFL.

This clonotype was counted at least ten times. V gene TRBV15 combines with J gene TRBJ2-3; D uncertain. Germline CDR1 reads LNHNV; CDR2 reads YYDKDF (reference sequence). There are 14 residues in the CDR3. Trimming stripped 6 bases from V and 2 bases from J, with 12 bases between. The CDR3 reads CATRGRLTTDTQYF. The CDR3 nucleotides read TGTGCCACCAGAGGACGGCTTACCACAGATACGCAGTATTTT.

Many counts were recorded for this clonotype. This chain uses TRBV7-2 with TRBJ1-2, with D possibly TRBD1 on 5 matching bases. Trimming stripped 1 base from V and 0 bases from J, with 9 bases between. Germline V gene lookup returns CDR1 SGHTA and CDR2 FQGNSA. The CDR3 runs to 15 residues. The CDR3 region has the DNA TGTGCCAGCAGCTTAGGGGACGGCTCTAACTATGGCTACACCTTC. Amino acid sequence: CASSLGDGSNYGYTF.

The chain combines TRBV5-5 with TRBJ2-7, with D possibly matching TRBD2 (6 bases). This CDR3 has 16 amino acids. Germline CDR1 reads SGHKS; CDR2 reads YYEKEE (reference sequence). V lost 1 base, J lost 2 bases, and 16 bases lay in between. In DNA form, the CDR3 reads TGTGCCAGCAGCTTGTCCCTTGGGCGGGGAACCTACGAGCAGTACTTC. Protein sequence: CASSLSLGRGTYEQYF.

This clonotype was seen at least ten times. The gene calls are TRBV7-9 and TRBJ1-2; 9 positions match TRBD1. V lost 5 bases and J lost 3; bases outside the gene matches: 7. The CDR3 is 15 amino acids. Germline CDR1 SEHNR, CDR2 FQNEAQ (reference sequence). CDR3 in DNA: TGTGCCAGCAGCACCTTGACAGGGGGGGACTATGGCTACACCTTC. Translation gives CASSTLTGGDYGYTF.

This clonotype was seen many times. V gene TRBV6-5 combines with J gene TRBJ2-7, with TRBD2 identical over 8 bases. The germline CDR1 and CDR2 sequences are MNHEY and SVGAGI. Trimming at V came to 2 bases and at J to 5 bases, leaving 11 bases not matched to a gene. The CDR3 has 16 amino acids. Here the CDR3 reads CASSYNWLGLVDEQYF. The CDR3 nucleotides read TGTGCCAGCAGTTACAACTGGCTGGGACTAGTTGACGAGCAGTACTTC.

The chain has TRBV28 and TRBJ2-7, with no clear D. In germline, CDR1 is MDHEN, CDR2 SYDVKM. V was trimmed by 3 bases and J by 6 bases, leaving 12 bases between them. The CDR3 runs 13 residues. This CDR3 is CASSLGQACEQYF. In DNA form, the CDR3 reads TGTGCCAGCAGTTTGGGCCAGGCCTGCGAGCAGTACTTC.

The rearrangement joins TRBV11-2 to TRBJ1-2; tentatively, D is TRBD1 (6 bases). V lost 5 bases to trimming and J lost 8 bases, with 21 bases between them. Germline V gives CDR1 SGHAT, CDR2 FQNNGV. The CDR3 contains 15 residues. The CDR3 region is CASSRTGTSSWGYTF. Here the CDR3 DNA reads TGTGCCAGCAGCCGTACTGGGACATCTAGTTGGGGCTACACCTTC.

The CDR3 DNA sequence: TGTGCCCGAGGACAGGGCGTCTATGGCTACACCTTC. Its protein is CARGQGVYGYTF. This chain links TRBV2 with TRBJ1-2; 8 bases are a match to TRBD1. Germline assignment: CDR1 SNHLY and CDR2 FYNNEI. CDR3 length equals 12 residues. V shed 11 bases, J shed 4 bases, and the junction held 6 bases outside the gene matches.

CDR3 residues: CASSWTGTSYEQYF. CDR3 nucleotide sequence: TGTGCCAGCAGTTGGACAGGAACCTCCTACGAGCAGTACTTC. V usage is TRBV7-2 and J usage is TRBJ2-7; 7 bases fit TRBD1. J gave up 0 bases and V 6 bases, and 5 bases lay outside the gene matches. Germline V gene sequence: CDR1 SGHTA, CDR2 FQGNSA. CDR3 length equals 14 residues.

This clonotype was counted many times. The CDR3 DNA reads as TGTGCCACCACGAGGGCAGGGGGATTTCAGCCCCAGCATTTT. This codes for CATTRAGGFQPQHF. This chain links TRBV28 with TRBJ1-5; 7 nucleotides line up with TRBD1. CDR3 size: 14 residues. Germline assignment: CDR1 MDHEN and CDR2 SYDVKM. Trimming cost V 10 bases and J 6 bases; bases outside gene matches: 12.

Many counts were recorded for this clonotype. This chain links TRBV5-1 with TRBJ1-1; D unclear. The ends were cut back, 3 bases at V and 1 base at J, with 13 bases in the middle. This CDR3 has 15 residues. Germline loops: CDR1 SGHRS, CDR2 YFSETQ. The CDR3 sequence is CASSYLGSGNTEAFF. The DNA of the CDR3 is TGCGCCAGCAGCTACTTGGGTTCGGGGAACACTGAAGCTTTCTTT.

This clonotype was seen ten or more times. V is TRBV4-1 and J is TRBJ2-7; D is unclear. The ends were cut back, 4 bases at V and 0 bases at J, with 7 bases in the middle. The germline V gene has CDR1 MGHRA and CDR2 YSYEKL. The CDR3 has 13 amino acids. The CDR3, as DNA: TGCGCCAGCAGCCCGGCAAGCTCCTACGAGCAGTACTTC. This gives the protein CASSPASSYEQYF.

This rearrangement joins TRBV5-1 to TRBJ2-7; 10 bases are shared with TRBD2. V shed 4 bases, J shed 3 bases, and the junction held 10 bases outside the gene matches. The CDR3 spans 16 residues. The germline V gene encodes CDR1 SGHRS and CDR2 YFSETQ. The CDR3 reads CASSTWGLAGVYEQYF. In nucleotides, the CDR3 is TGCGCCAGCAGCACCTGGGGGCTAGCGGGAGTCTACGAGCAGTACTTC.